This TCR beta chain was found in a study of blood T cell repertoires in COVID-19. On the study more broadly: Specimens from acute and convalescent COVID-19 originated in the United States, Italy and Spain.

Germline V gene sequence: CDR1 LNHDA, CDR2 SQIVND (reference sequence). V lost 8 bases and J 0 bases, leaving 15 bases between the germline ends. The CDR3 spans 15 residues. Repertoires were generated with immunoSEQ multiplex PCR, while TCRdb's copy carries only in-frame clones and drops some. Of a few hundred thousand clones listed, approximately 87% are singletons. Sequences were obtained from peripheral blood. The receptor was isolated from a man between 60 and 75 years old with acute or convalescent COVID-19. The chain carries TRBV19 and TRBJ2-3; D might be TRBD2 (5 bases). The CDR3: CASAKRAASTDTQYF. DNA for the CDR3: TGTGCCAGTGCCAAGCGAGCGGCTAGCACAGATACGCAGTATTTT.